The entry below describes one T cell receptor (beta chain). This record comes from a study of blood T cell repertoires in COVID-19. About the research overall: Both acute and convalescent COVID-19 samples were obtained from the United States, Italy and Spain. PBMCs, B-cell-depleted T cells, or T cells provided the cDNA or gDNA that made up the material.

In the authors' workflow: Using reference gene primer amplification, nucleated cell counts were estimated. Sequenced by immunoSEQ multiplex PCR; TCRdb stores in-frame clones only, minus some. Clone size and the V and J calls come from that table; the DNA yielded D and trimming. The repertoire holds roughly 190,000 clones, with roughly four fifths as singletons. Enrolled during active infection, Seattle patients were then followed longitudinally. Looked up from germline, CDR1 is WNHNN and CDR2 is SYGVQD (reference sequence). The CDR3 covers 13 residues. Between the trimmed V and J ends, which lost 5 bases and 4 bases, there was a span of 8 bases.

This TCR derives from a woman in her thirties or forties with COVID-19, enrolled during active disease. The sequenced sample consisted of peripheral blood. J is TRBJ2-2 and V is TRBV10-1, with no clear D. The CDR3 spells CASSHSPTGELFF. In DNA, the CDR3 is TGCGCCAGCAGTCACAGTCCCACCGGGGAGCTGTTTTTT.